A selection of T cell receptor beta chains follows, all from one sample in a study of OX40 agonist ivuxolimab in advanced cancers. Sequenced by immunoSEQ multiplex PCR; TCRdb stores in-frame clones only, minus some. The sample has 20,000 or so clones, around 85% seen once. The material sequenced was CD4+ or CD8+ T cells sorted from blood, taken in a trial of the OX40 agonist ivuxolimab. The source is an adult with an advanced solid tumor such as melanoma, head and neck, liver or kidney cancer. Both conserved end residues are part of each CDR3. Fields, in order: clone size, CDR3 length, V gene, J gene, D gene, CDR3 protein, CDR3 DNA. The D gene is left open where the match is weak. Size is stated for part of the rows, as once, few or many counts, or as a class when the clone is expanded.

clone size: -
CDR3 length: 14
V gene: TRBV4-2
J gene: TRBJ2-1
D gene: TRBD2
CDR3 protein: CASSQGGTSAQQFF
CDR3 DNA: TGTGCCAGCAGCCAAGGGGGCACTAGCGCCCAGCAGTTCTTC

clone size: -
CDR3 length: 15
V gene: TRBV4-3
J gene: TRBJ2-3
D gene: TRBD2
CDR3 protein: CASSPSGGAVDTQYF
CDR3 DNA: TGCGCCAGCAGCCCTAGCGGGGGGGCCGTTGATACGCAGTATTTT

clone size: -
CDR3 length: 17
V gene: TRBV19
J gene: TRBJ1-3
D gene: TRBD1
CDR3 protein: CASSPGTGENWRNTIYF
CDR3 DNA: TGTGCCAGTAGTCCTGGGACAGGGGAAAACTGGCGAAACACCATATATTTT

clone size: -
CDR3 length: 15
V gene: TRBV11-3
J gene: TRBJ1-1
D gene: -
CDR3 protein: CASSFGGGMNTEAFF
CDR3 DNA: TGTGCCAGCAGCTTCGGGGGAGGCATGAACACTGAAGCTTTCTTT

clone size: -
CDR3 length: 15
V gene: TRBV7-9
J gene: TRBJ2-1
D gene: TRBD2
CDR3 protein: CASSLAGGPGYEQFF
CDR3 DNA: TGTGCCAGCAGCTTAGCGGGAGGGCCAGGTTATGAGCAGTTCTTC

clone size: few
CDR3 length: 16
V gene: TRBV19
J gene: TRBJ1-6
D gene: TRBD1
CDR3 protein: CASSTKGTGGRSPLHF
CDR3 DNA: TGTGCCAGTAGTACCAAAGGGACAGGGGGCAGGTCACCCCTCCACTTT

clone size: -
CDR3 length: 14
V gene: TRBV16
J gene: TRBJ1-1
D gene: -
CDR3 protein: CASSQKILTDEAFF
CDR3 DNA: TGTGCCAGCAGCCAAAAAATTCTGACAGATGAAGCTTTCTTT

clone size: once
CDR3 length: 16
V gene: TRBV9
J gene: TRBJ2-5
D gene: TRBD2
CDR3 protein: CASSVALAAPQETQYF
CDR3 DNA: TGTGCCAGCAGCGTAGCGCTAGCGGCACCCCAAGAGACCCAGTACTTC

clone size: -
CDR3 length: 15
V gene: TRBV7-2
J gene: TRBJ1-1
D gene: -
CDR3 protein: CASSLMGPLGTEAFF
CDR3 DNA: TGTGCCAGCAGCTTAATGGGTCCCCTGGGCACTGAAGCTTTCTTT

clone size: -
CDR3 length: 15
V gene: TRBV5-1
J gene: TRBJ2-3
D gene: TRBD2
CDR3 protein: CASSRLAGSTDTQYF
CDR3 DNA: TGCGCCAGCAGCCGACTAGCGGGAAGCACAGATACGCAGTATTTT

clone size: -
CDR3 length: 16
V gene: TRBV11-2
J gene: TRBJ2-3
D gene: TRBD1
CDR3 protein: CASSLVGTGGTDTQYF
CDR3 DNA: TGTGCCAGCAGCTTAGTCGGGACAGGGGGCACAGATACGCAGTATTTT

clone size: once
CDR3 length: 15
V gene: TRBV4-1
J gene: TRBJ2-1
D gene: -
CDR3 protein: CASSPSSGVYNEQFF
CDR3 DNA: TGCGCCAGCAGCCCCTCAAGCGGAGTTTACAATGAGCAGTTCTTC

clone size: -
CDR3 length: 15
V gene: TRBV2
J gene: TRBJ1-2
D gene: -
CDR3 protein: CASSEAAANYGGYTF
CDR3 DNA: TGTGCCAGCAGCGAAGCAGCCGCGAACTACGGTGGTTACACCTTC

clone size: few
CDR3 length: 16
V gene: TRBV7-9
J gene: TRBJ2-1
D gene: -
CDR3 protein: CASSPLGGTSYNEQFF
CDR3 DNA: TGTGCCAGCAGCCCCCTTGGGGGGACTTCCTACAATGAGCAGTTCTTC

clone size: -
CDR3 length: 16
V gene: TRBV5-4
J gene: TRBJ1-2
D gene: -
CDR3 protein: CASTTGGVGGEVGYTF
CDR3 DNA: TGTGCCAGCACTACCGGTGGGGTCGGGGGGGAGGTCGGCTACACCTTC

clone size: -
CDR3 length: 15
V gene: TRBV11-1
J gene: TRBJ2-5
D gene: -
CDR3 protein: CASSSLGQSSKTQYF
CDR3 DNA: TGTGCCAGCAGCTCCTTAGGACAGTCCTCAAAGACCCAGTACTTC

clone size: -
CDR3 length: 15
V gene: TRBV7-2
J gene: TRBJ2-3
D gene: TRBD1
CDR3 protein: CASSDGQGDEDTQYF
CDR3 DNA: TGTGCCAGCAGCGACGGACAGGGTGACGAAGATACGCAGTATTTT

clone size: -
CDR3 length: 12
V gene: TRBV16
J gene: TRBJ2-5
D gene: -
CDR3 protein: CASSQGEETQYF
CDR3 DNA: TGTGCCAGCAGCCAAGGGGAAGAGACCCAGTACTTC

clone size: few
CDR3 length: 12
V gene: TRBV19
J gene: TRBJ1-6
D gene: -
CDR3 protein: CASSGVNSPLHF
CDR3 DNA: TGTGCCAGTAGCGGCGTTAATTCACCCCTCCACTTT

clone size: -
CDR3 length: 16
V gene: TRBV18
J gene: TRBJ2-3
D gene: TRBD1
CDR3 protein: CASSSSQGTVADTQYF
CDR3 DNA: TGTGCCAGCTCATCATCACAAGGGACAGTGGCAGATACGCAGTATTTT

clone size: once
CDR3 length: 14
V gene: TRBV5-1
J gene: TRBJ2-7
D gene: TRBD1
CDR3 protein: CASSGTGFPYEQYF
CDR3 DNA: TGCGCCAGCAGCGGGACAGGTTTCCCCTACGAGCAGTACTTC

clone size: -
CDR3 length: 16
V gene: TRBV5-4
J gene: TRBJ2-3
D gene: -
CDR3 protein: CASSLATTRTTDTQYF
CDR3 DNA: TGTGCCAGCAGCTTGGCGACCACGCGAACCACAGATACGCAGTATTTT

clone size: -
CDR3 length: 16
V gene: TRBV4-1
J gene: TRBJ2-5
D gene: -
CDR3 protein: CASSRGGGQIKETQYF
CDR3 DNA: TGCGCCAGCAGCCGGGGAGGGGGACAGATAAAAGAGACCCAGTACTTC

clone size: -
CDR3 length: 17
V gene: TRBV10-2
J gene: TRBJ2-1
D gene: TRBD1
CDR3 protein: CASSESMGQGVGTKQFF
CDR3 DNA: TGCGCCAGCAGTGAGTCGATGGGACAGGGAGTAGGGACTAAGCAGTTCTTC

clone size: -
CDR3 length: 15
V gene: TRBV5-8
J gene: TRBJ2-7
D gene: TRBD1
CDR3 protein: CASSFAGQAKYEQYF
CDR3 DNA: TGTGCCAGCAGCTTCGCGGGACAGGCCAAATACGAGCAGTACTTC

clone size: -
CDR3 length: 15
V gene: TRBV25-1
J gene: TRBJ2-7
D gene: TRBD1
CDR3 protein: CASSEKFGRQGALYF
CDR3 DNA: TGTGCCAGCAGTGAGAAATTCGGGAGACAGGGGGCTCTCTACTTC

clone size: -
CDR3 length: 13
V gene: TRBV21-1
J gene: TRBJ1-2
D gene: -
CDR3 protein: CASTPPPLARGTF
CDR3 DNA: TGTGCCAGCACCCCCCCACCCCTCGCACGGGGCACCTTC

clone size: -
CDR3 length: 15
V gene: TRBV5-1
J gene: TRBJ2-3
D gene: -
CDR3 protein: CASSLGGHSTDTQYF
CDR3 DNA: TGCGCCAGCAGCTTGGGTGGACACAGCACAGATACGCAGTATTTT

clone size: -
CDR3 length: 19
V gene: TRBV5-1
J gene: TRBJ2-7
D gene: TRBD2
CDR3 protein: CASSPGLGLAGVRAYEQYF
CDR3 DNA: TGCGCCAGCAGCCCCGGTCTTGGACTAGCGGGAGTCAGGGCCTACGAGCAGTACTTC

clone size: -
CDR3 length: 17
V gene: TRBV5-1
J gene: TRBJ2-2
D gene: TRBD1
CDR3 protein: CASSLVVDRGDTGELFF
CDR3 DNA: TGCGCCAGCAGCTTGGTTGTTGACAGGGGGGACACCGGGGAGCTGTTTTTT